The entry below describes one T cell receptor (beta chain). What it binds is not known. The donors were members of the validation cohort comprising approximately 110 subjects, separate from the roughly 670-subject first cohort. This entry comes from a study of cytomegalovirus exposure and HLA in healthy donors. The overall study: In a later analysis, it was reported that the roughly 120 validation repertoires had been produced on the same platform as the 600 to 850 repertoires belonging to the first cohort.

Repertoires were generated with immunoSEQ multiplex PCR, while TCRdb's copy carries only in-frame clones and drops some. The profile shows 150,000 to 200,000 clones, roughly 84% of them singletons. Study results and limitations: The listing of 150 to 200 TCR beta chains classed them as cytomegalovirus-associated.

The clonotype comes from a young man in good health and CMV-seropositive. Input material: PBMCs.

CDR3 sequence reads: CASRQGQEYEQYF. CDR3 coding DNA: TGCGCCAGCAGGCAGGGACAGGAGTACGAGCAGTACTTC. This chain uses TRBV5-1 with TRBJ2-7, with 8 bases that match TRBD1. Germline CDR1 SGHRS, CDR2 YFSETQ. The CDR3 covers 13 residues. The V and J ends lost 5 bases and 4 bases, in that order; junction bases with no gene match: 5. Drawing the rest from reference TRBV5-1 and TRBJ2-7, the complete variable domain is KAGVTQTPRYLIKTRGQQVTLSCSPISGHRSVSWYQQTPGQGLQFLFEYFSETQRNKGNFPGRFSGRQFSNSRSEMNVSTLELGDSALYLCASRQGQEYEQYFGPGTRLTVT.